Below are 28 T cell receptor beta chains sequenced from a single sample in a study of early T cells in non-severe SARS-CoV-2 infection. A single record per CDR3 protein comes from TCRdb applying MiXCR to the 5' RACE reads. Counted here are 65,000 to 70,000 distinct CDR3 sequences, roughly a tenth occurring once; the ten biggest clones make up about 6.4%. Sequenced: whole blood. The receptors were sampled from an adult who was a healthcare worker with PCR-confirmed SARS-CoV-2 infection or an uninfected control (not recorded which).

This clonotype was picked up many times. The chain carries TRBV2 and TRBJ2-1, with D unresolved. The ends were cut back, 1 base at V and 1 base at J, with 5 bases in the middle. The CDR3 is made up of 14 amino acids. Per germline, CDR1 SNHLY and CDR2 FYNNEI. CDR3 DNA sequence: TGTGCCAGCAGTGAAGTGGAGTCCTACAATGAGCAGTTCTTC. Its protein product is CASSEVESYNEQFF.

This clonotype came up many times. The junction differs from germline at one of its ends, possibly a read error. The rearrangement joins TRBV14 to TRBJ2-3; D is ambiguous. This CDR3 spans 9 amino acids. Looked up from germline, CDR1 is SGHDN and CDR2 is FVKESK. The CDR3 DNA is TGCGGACCCACAGATACGCAGTATTTT. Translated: CGPTDTQYF.

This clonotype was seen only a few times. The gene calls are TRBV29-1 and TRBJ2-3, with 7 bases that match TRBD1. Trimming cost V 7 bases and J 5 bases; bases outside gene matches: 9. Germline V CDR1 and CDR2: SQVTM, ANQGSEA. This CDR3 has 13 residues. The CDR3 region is CSAPGGEGDTQYF. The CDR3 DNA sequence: TGCAGCGCCCCAGGGGGAGAAGGAGATACGCAGTATTTT.

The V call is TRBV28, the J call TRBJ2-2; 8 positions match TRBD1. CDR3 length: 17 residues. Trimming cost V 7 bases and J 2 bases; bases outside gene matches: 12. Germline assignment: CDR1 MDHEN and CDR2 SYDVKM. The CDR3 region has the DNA TGTGCCAGCACCCCTTCTGAAGGACAGGGTAACACCGGGGAGCTGTTTTTT. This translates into CASTPSEGQGNTGELFF.

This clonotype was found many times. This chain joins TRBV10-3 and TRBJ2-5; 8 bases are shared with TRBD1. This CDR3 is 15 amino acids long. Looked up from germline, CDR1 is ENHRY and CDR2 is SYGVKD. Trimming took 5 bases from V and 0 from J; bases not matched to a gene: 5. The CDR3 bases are TGTGCCATCAGTAATTTGGACAGGGACCAAGAGACCCAGTACTTC. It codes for CAISNLDRDQETQYF.

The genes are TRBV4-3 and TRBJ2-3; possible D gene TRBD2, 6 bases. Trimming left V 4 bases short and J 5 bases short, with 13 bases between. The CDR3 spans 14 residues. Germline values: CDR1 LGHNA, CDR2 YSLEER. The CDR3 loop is CASSPGGVGDTQYF. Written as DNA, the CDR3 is TGCGCCAGCAGCCCCGGGGGAGTGGGAGATACGCAGTATTTT.

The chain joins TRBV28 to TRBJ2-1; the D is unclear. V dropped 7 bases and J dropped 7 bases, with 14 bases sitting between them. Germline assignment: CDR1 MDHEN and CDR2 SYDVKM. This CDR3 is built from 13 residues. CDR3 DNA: TGTGCCAGCATCGCGGCGGCTCGGAATGAGCAGTTCTTC. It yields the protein CASIAAARNEQFF.

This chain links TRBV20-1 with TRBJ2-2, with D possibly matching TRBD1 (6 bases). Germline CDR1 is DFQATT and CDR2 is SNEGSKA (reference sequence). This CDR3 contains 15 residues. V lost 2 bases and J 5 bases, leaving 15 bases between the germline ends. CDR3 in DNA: TGCAGTGCTAGATATAGGGGGAGTTTTACCGGGGAGCTGTTTTTT. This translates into CSARYRGSFTGELFF.

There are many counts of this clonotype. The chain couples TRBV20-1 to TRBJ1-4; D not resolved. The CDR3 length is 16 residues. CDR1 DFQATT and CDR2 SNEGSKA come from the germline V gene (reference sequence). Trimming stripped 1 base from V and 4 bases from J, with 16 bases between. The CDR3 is CSARVTGIGDNEKLFF. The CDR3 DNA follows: TGCAGTGCTAGAGTCACCGGGATAGGAGATAATGAAAAACTGTTTTTT.

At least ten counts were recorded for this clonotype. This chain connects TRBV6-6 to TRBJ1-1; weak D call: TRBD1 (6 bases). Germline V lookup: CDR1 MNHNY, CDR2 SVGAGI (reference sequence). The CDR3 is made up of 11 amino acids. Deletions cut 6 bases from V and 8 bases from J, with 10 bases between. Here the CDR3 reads CASSPGQEAFF. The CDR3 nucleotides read TGTGCCAGCAGCCCGGGACAAGAAGCTTTCTTT.

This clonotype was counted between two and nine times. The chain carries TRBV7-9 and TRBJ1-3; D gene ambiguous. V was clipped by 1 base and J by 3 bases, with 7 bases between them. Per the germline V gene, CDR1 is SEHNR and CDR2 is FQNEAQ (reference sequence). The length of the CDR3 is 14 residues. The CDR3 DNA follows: TGTGCCAGCAGCTTAGAGGGAAATGGAAACACCATATATTTT. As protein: CASSLEGNGNTIYF.

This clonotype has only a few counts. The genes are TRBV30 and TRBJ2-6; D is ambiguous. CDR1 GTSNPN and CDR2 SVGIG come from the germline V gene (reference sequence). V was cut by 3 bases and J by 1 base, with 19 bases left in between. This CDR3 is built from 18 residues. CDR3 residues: CAWREVVQFLSGANVLTF. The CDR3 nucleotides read TGTGCCTGGAGGGAAGTGGTACAGTTCCTATCTGGGGCCAACGTCCTGACTTTC.

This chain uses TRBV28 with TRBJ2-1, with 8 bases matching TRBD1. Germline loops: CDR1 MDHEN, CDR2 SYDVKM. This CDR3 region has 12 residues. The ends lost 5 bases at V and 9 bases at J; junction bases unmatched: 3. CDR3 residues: CASSRQGIEQFF. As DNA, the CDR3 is TGTGCCAGCAGTAGACAGGGGATTGAGCAGTTCTTC.

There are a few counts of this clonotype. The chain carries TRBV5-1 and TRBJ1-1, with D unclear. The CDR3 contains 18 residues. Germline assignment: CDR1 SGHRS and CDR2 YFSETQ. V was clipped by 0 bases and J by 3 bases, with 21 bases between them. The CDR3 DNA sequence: TGCGCCAGCAGCTTGGATCTGATTCGCAGTACCGGAGACACTGAAGCTTTCTTT. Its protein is CASSLDLIRSTGDTEAFF.

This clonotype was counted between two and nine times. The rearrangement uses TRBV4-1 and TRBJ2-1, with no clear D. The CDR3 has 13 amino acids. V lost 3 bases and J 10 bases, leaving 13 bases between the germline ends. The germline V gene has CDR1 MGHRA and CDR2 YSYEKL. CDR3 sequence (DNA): TGCGCCAGCAGCCAGGGTGCGTTGGAGGAGCAGTTCTTC. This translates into CASSQGALEEQFF.

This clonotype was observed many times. CDR3 amino acids: CASSGLYTGELFF. The DNA of the CDR3 is TGTGCCAGCAGTGGACTGTACACCGGGGAGCTGTTTTTT. V usage is TRBV2 and J usage is TRBJ2-2; D uncertain. This CDR3 is 13 amino acids long. V was trimmed by 4 bases and J by 3 bases, leaving 6 bases between them. Germline CDR1 reads SNHLY; CDR2 reads FYNNEI.

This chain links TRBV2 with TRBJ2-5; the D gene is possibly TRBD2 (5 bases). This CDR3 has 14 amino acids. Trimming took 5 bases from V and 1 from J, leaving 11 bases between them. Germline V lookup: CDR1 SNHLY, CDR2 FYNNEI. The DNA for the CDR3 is TGTGCCAGCAGTCAAAGCGGTCTCCAAGAGACCCAGTACTTC. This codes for CASSQSGLQETQYF.

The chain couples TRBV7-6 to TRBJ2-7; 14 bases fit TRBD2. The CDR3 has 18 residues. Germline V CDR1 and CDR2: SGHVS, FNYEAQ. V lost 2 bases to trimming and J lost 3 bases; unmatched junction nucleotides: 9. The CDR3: CASSLLGGLAGEYYEQYF. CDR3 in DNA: TGTGCCAGCAGCTTATTGGGGGGACTAGCGGGAGAATACTACGAGCAGTACTTC.

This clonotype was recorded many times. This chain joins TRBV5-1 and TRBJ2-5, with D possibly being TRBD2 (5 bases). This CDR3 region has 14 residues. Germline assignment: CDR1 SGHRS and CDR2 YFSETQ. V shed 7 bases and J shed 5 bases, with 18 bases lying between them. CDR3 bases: TGCGCCAGCGGTCAAGCGGCCCCAAGGGAGACCCAGTACTTC. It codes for CASGQAAPRETQYF.

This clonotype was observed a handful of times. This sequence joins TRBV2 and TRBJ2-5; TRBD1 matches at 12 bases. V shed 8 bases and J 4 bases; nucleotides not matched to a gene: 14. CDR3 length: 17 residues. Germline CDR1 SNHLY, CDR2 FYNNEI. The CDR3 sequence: CASGSVSGQGATETQYF. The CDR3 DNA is TGTGCCAGCGGAAGTGTGTCGGGACAGGGGGCGACAGAGACCCAGTACTTC.

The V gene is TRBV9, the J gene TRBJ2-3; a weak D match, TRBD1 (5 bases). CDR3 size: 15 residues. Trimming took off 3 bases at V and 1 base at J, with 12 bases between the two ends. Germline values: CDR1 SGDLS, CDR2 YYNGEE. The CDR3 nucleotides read TGTGCCAGCAGCGCCCCAGGGTCGCGCACAGATACGCAGTATTTT. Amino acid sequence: CASSAPGSRTDTQYF. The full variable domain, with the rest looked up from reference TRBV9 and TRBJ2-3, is DSGVTQTPKHLITATGQRVTLRCSPRSGDLSVYWYQQSLDQGLQFLIQYYNGEERAKGNILERFSAQQFPDLHSELNLSSLELGDSALYFCASSAPGSRTDTQYFGPGTRLTVL.

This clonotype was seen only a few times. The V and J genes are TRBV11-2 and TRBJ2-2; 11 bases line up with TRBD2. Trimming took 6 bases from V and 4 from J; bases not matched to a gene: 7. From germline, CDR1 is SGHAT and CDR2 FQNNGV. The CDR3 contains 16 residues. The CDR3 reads CASSPGTSGPTGELFF. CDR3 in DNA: TGTGCCAGCAGTCCCGGGACTAGCGGACCCACCGGGGAGCTGTTTTTT.

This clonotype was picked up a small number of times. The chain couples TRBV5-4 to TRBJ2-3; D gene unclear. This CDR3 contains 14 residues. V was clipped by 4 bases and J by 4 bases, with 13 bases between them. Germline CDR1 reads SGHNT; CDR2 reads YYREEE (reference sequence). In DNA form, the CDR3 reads TGTGCCAGCAGCGCAGGCCTTGGGGCAGATACGCAGTATTTT. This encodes CASSAGLGADTQYF.

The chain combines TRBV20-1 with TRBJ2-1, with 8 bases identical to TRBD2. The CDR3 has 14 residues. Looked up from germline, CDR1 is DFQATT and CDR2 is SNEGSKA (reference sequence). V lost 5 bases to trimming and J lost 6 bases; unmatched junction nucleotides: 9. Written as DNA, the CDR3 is TGCAGTGCTGTATCCGGGACTAGAGGCAATGAGCAGTTCTTC. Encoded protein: CSAVSGTRGNEQFF.

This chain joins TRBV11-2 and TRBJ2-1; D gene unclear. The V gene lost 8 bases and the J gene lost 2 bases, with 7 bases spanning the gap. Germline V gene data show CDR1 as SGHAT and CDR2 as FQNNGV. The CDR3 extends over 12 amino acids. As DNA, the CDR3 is TGTGCCAGCGGTTCGACCTACAATGAGCAGTTCTTC. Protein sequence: CASGSTYNEQFF. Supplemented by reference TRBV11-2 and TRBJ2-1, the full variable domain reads EAGVAQSPRYKIIEKRQSVAFWCNPISGHATLYWYQQILGQGPKLLIQFQNNGVVDDSQLPKDRFSAERLKGVDSTLKIQPAKLEDSAVYLCASGSTYNEQFFGPGTRLTVL.

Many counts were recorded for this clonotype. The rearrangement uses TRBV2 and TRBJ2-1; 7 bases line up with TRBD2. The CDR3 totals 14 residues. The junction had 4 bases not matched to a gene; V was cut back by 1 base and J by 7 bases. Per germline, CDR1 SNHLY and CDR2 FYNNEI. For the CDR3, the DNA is TGTGCCAGCAGTGAAGGCGGGAGAGTAAATGAGCAGTTCTTC. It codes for CASSEGGRVNEQFF. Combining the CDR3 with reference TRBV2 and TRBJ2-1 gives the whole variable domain EPEVTQTPSHQVTQMGQEVILRCVPISNHLYFYWYRQILGQKVEFLVSFYNNEISEKSEIFDDQFSVERPDGSNFTLKIRSTKLEDSAMYFCASSEGGRVNEQFFGPGTRLTVL.

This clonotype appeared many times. Here the CDR3 DNA reads TGTGCCAGCAGCCCTCACAGGGTTCGAGAGACCCAGTACTTC. It specifies CASSPHRVRETQYF. The chain couples TRBV7-8 to TRBJ2-5; weak D call: TRBD1 (6 bases). This CDR3 has 14 residues. Trimming took off 5 bases at V and 4 bases at J, with 14 bases between the two ends. Germline V gives CDR1 SGHVS, CDR2 FQNEAQ.

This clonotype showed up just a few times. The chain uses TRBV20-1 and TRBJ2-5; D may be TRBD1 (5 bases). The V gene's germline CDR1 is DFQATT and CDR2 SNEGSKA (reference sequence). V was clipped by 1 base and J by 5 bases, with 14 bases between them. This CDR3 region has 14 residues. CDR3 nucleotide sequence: TGCAGTGCTAGAGGCGCAGGGCTCAGGGAGACCCAGTACTTC. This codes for CSARGAGLRETQYF.